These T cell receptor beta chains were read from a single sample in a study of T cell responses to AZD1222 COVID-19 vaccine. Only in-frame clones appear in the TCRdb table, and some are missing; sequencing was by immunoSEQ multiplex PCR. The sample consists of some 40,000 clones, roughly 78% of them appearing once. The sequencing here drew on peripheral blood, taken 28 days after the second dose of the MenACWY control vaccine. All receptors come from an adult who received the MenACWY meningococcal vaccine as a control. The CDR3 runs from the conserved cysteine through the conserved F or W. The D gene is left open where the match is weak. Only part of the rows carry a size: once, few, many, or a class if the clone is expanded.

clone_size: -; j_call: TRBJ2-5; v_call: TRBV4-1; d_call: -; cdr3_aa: CASSQIRGETQYF; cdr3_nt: TGCGCCAGCAGCCAGATCCGGGGAGAGACCCAGTACTTC
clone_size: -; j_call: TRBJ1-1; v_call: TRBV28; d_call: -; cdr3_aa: CASTEALVEAFF; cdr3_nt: TGTGCCAGCACCGAGGCCTTGGTAGAAGCTTTCTTT
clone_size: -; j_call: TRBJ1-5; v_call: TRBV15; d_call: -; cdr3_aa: CATSNYPGSNQPQHF; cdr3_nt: TGTGCCACCAGCAACTACCCCGGGAGCAATCAGCCCCAGCATTTT
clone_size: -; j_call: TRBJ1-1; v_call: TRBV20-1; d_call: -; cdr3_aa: CSAGRNTEAFF; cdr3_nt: TGCAGTGCCGGAAGGAACACTGAAGCTTTCTTT
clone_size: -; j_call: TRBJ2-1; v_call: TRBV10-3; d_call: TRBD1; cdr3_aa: CAISESTGGPNEQFF; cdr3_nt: TGTGCCATCAGTGAGTCGACAGGGGGCCCCAATGAGCAGTTCTTC
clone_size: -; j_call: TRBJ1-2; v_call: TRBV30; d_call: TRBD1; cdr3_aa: CAWSVGSPGQNGYTF; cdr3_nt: TGTGCCTGGAGTGTAGGGTCTCCGGGACAGAATGGCTACACCTTC
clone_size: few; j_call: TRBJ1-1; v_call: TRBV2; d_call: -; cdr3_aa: CASSELYGEAFF; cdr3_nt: TGTGCCAGCAGTGAACTTTACGGTGAAGCTTTCTTT
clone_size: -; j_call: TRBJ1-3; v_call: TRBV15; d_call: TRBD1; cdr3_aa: CATSRTGMDTIYF; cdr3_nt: TGTGCCACCAGCAGGACAGGGATGGACACCATATATTTT
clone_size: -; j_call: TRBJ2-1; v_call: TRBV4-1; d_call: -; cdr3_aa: CASSRTWAAAEGRGVQFF; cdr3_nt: TGCGCCAGCAGCCGTACCTGGGCGGCAGCGGAGGGGCGTGGGGTGCAGTTCTTC
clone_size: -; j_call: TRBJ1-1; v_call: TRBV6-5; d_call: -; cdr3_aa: CASSLDDLVDEAFF; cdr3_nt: TGTGCCAGCAGTTTGGACGACCTCGTGGATGAAGCTTTCTTT
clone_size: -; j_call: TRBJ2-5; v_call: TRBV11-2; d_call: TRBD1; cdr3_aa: CASSLAGQGRETQYF; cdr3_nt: TGTGCCAGCAGCTTAGCGGGACAGGGAAGGGAGACCCAGTACTTC
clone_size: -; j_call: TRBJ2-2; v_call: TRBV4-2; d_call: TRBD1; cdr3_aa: CASSHPPGQGTGELFF; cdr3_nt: TGTGCCAGCAGCCATCCTCCGGGACAGGGAACCGGGGAGCTGTTTTTT
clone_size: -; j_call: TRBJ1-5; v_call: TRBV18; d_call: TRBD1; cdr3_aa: CASSPPGQGNQPQHF; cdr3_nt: TGTGCCAGCTCACCTCCGGGACAGGGAAATCAGCCCCAGCATTTT
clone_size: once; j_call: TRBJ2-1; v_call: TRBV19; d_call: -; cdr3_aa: CASSRRTGRGAAGPYYNEQFF; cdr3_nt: TGTGCCAGTAGTAGAAGAACTGGGCGGGGAGCGGCGGGACCCTATTACAATGAGCAGTTCTTC
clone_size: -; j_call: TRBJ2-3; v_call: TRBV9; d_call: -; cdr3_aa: CASSPTFTDTQYF; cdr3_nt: TGTGCCAGCAGCCCGACCTTCACAGATACGCAGTATTTT
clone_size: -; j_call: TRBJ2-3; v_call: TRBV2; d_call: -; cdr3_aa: CASRDSTTDTQYF; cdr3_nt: TGTGCCAGCAGAGATTCTACCACAGATACGCAGTATTTT
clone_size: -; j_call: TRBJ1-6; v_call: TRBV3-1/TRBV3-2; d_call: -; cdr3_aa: CASSHPLTNSPLHF; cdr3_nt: TGTGCCAGCAGCCACCCACTGACGAATTCACCCCTCCACTTT
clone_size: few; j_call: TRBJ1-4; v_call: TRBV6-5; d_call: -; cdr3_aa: CASRFGTSANEKLFF; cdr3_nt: TGTGCCAGCAGGTTCGGGACATCGGCTAATGAAAAACTGTTTTTT
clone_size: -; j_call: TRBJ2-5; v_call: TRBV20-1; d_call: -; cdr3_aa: CSASGGETQYF; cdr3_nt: TGCAGTGCTTCCGGGGGAGAGACCCAGTACTTC
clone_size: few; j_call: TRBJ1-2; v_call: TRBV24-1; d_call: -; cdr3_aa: CATGERAAGYTF; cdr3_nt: TGTGCCACTGGGGAGCGAGCAGCTGGCTACACCTTC